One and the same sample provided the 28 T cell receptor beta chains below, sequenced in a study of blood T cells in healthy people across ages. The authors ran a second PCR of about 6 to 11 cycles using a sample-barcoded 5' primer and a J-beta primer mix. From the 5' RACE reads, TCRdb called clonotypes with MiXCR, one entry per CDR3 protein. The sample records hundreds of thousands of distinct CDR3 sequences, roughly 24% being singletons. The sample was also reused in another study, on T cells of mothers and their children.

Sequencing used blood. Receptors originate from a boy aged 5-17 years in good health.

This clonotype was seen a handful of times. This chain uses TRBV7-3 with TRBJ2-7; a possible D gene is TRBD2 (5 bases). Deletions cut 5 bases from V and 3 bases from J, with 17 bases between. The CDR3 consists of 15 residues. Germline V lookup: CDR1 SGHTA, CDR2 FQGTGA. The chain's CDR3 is CASSRRGGGGYEQYF. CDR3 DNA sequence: TGTGCCAGCAGCCGTAGAGGTGGAGGAGGCTACGAGCAGTACTTC. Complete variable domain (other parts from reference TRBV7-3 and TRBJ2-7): GAGVSQTPSNKVTEKGKYVELRCDPISGHTALYWYRQSLGQGPEFLIYFQGTGAADDSGLPNDRFFAVRPEGSVSTLKIQRTERGDSAVYLCASSRRGGGGYEQYFGPGTRLTVT.

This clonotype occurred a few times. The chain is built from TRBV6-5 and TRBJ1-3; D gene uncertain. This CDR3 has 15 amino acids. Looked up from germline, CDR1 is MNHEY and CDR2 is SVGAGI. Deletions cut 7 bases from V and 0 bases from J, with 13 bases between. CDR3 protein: CASTDGPSSGNTIYF. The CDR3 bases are TGTGCCAGCACCGACGGGCCTTCCTCTGGAAACACCATATATTTT.

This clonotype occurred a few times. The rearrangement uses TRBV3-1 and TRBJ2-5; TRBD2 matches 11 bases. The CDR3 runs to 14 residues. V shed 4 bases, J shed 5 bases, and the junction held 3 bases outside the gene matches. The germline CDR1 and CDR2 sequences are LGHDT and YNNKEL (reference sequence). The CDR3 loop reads CASSRGLADETQYF. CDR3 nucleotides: TGTGCCAGCAGCCGGGGACTAGCGGATGAGACCCAGTACTTC.

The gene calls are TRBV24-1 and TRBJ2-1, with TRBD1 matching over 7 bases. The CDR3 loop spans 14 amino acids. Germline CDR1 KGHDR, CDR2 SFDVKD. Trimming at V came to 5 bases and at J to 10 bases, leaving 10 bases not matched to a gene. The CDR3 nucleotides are TGTGCCACCAGTGCAGGGGGACCCTCCAACGAGCAGTTCTTC. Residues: CATSAGGPSNEQFF.

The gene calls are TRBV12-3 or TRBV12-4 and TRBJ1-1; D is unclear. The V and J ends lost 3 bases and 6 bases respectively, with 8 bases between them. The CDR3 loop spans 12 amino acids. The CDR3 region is CASSFSGPEAFF. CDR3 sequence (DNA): TGTGCCAGCAGTTTCTCTGGTCCTGAAGCTTTCTTT.

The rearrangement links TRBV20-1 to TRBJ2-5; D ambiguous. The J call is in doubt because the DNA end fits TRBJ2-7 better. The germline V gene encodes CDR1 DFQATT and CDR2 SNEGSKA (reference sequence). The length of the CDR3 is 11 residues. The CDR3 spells CSAKPSSEQYF. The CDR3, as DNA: TGCAGTGCAAAACCGTCATCCGAGCAGTACTTC.

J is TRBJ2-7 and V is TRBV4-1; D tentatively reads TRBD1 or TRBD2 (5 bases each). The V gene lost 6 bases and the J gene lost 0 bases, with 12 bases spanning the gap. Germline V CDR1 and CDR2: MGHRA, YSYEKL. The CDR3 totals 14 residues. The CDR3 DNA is TGCGCCAGCAGGGAAGGGACGGACTCCTACGAGCAGTACTTC. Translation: CASREGTDSYEQYF.

Written as DNA, the CDR3 is TGTGCCAGCAGGCTTGGGGGGGCCACGCTCGGCTACGAGCAGTACTTC. Translating gives CASRLGGATLGYEQYF. V is TRBV6-6 and J is TRBJ2-7, with D possibly being TRBD2 (7 bases). V was cut by 6 bases and J by 3 bases, with 21 bases left in between. Germline-derived CDR1 and CDR2 are MNHNY and SVGAGI (reference sequence). The CDR3 totals 16 residues.

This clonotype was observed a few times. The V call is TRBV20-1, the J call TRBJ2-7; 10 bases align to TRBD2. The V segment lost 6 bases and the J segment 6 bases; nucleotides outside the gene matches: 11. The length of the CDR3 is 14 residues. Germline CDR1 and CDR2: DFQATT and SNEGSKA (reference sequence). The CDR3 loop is CSAPLPGLASEQYF. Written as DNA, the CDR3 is TGCAGTGCCCCCCTGCCGGGACTAGCGTCCGAGCAGTACTTC.

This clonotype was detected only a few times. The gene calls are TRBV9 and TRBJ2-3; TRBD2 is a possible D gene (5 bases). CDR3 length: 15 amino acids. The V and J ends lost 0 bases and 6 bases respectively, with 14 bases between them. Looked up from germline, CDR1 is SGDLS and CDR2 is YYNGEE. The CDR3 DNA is TGTGCCAGCAGCGTAGGGACTTTAACGGTGGATACGCAGTATTTT. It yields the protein CASSVGTLTVDTQYF.

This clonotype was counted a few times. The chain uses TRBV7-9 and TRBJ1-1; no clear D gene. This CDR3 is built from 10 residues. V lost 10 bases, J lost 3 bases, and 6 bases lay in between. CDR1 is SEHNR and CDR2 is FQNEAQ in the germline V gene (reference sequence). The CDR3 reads CATKDTEAFF. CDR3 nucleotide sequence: TGTGCCACCAAGGACACTGAAGCTTTCTTT.

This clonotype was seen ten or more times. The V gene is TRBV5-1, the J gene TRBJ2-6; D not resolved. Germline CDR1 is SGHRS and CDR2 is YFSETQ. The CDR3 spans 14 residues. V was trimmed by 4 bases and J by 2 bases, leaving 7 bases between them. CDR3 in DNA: TGCGCCAGCAGCAGTAGGGCTGGGGCCAACGTCCTGACTTTC. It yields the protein CASSSRAGANVLTF.

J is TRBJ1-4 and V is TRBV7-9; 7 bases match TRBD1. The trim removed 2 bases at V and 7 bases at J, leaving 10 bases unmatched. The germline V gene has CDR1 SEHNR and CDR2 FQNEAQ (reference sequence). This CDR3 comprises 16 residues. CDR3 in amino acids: CASSLPRRGQCEKLFF. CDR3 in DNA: TGTGCCAGCAGCTTACCGAGGAGGGGGCAGTGTGAAAAACTGTTTTTT.

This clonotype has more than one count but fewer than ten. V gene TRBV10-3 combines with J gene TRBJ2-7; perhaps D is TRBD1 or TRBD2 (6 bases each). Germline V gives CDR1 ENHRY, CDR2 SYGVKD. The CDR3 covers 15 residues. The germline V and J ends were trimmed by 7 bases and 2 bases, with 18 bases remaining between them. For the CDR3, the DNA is TGTGCCATCAAGAGTGAGGGGGGTCTGACCTACGAGCAGTACTTC. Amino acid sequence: CAIKSEGGLTYEQYF.

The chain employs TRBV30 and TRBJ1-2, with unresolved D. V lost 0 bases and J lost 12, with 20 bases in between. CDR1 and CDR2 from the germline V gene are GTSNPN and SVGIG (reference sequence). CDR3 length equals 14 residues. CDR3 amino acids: CAWSVHREPPHDTF. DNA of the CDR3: TGTGCCTGGAGTGTACATAGGGAACCCCCCCATGACACCTTC.

The CDR3 region has the DNA TGTGCCAGCAGTTCCCTGGGAATCGGGGGCTTACCTGGGGCCAACGTCCTGACTTTC. Residues: CASSSLGIGGLPGANVLTF. The chain employs TRBV6-2 or TRBV6-3 and TRBJ2-6; D may correspond to TRBD1 or TRBD2 (6 bases each). The CDR3 covers 19 residues. Germline CDR1 is MNHEY and CDR2 is SVGEGT. Trimming stripped 4 bases from V and 2 bases from J, with 21 bases between.

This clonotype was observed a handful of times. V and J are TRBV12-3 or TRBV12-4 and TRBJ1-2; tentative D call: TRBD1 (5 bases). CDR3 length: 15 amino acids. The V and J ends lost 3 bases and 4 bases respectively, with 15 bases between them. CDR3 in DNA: TGTGCCAGCAGTTTTACAGGAGCTCCCTCCTATGGCTACACCTTC. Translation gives CASSFTGAPSYGYTF.

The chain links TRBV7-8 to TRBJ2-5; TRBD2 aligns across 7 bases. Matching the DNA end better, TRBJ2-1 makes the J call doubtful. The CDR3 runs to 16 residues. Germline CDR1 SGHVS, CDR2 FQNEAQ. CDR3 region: CASSSPLAERYNEQFF. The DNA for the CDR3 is TGTGCCAGCAGCTCCCCTCTAGCGGAAAGGTACAATGAGCAGTTCTTC.

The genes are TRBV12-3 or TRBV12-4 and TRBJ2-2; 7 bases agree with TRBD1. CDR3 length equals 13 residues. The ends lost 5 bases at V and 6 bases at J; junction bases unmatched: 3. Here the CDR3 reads CASSIQGSGELFF. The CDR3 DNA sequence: TGTGCCAGCAGTATACAGGGGTCCGGGGAGCTGTTTTTT.

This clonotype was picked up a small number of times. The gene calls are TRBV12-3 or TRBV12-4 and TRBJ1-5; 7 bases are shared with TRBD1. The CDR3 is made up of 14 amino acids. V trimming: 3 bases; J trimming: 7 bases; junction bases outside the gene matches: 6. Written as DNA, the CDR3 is TGTGCCAGCAGTTTCCAGGGGGGAGGCCAGCCCCAGCATTTT. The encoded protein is CASSFQGGGQPQHF.

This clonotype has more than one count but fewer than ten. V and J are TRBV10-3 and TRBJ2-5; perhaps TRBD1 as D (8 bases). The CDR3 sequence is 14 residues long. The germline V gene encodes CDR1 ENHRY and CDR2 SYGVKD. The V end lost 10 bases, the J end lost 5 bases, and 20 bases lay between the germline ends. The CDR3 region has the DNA TGTGCCACCCACCCGACAGGGGAGGGTGAGACCCAGTACTTC. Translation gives CATHPTGEGETQYF.

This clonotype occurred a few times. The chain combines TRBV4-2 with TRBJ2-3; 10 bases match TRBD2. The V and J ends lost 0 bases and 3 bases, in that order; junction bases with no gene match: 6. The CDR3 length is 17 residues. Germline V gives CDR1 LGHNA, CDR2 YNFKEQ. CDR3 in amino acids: CASSQDRAGGPTDTQYF. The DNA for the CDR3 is TGTGCCAGCAGCCAAGATCGAGCGGGGGGGCCTACAGATACGCAGTATTTT.

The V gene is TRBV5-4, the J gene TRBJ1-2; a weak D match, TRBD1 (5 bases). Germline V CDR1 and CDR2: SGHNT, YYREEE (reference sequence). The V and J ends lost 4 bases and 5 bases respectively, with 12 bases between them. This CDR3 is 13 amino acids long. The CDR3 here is CASSDARQYGYTF. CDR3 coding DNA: TGTGCCAGCAGCGACGCTAGACAGTATGGCTACACCTTC.

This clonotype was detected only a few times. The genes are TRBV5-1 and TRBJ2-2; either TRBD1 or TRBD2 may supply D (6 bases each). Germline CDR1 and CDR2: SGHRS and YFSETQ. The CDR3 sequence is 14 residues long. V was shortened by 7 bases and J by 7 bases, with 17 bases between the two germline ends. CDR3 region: CASGPGATGGELFF. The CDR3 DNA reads TGCGCCAGCGGCCCGGGGGCGACGGGCGGGGAGCTGTTTTTT.

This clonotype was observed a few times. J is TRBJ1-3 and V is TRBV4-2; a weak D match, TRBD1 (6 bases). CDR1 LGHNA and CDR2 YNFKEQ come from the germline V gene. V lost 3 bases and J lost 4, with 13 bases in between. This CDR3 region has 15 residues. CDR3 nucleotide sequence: TGTGCCAGCAGCCACCCGGACAGTTCCGGAAACACCATATATTTT. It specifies CASSHPDSSGNTIYF.

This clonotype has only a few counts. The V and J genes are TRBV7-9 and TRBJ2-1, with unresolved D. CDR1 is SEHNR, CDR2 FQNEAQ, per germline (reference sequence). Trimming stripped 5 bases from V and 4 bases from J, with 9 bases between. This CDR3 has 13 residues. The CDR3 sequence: CASSPTEYNEQFF. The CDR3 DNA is TGTGCCAGCAGCCCCACAGAGTACAATGAGCAGTTCTTC.

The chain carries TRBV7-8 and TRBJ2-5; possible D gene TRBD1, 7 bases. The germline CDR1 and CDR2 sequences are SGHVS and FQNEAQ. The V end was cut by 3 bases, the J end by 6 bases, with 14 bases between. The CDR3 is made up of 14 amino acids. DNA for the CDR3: TGTGCCAGCAGCTTTGAGACAGGGAGGCAGACCCAGTACTTC. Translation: CASSFETGRQTQYF.

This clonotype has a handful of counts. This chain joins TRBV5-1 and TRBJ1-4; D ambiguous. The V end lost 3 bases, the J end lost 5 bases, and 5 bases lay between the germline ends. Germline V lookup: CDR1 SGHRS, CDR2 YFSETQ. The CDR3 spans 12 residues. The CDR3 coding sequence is TGCGCCAGCAGCTCCCAGAATGAAAAACTGTTTTTT. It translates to CASSSQNEKLFF. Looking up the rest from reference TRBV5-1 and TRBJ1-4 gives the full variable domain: KAGVTQTPRYLIKTRGQQVTLSCSPISGHRSVSWYQQTPGQGLQFLFEYFSETQRNKGNFPGRFSGRQFSNSRSEMNVSTLELGDSALYLCASSSQNEKLFFGSGTQLSVL.